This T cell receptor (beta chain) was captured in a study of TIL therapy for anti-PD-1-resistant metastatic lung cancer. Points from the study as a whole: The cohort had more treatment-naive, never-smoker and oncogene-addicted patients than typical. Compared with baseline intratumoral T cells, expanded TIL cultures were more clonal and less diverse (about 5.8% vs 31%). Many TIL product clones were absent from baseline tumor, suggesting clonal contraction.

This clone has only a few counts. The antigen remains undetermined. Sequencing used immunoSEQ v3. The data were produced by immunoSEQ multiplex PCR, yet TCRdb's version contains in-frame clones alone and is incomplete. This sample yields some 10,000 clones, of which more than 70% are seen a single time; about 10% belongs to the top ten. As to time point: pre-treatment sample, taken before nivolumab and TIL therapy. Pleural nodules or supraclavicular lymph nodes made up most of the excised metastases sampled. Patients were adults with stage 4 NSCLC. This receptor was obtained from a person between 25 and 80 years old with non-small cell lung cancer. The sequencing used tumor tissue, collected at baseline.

CDR3 DNA: TGCGCCAGCAGCCTATTTGGACTAGCGGGGGCCTACAATGAGCAGTTCTTC. Residues: CASSLFGLAGAYNEQFF. The V call is TRBV4-1, the J call TRBJ2-1, with TRBD2 matching 13 bases. This CDR3 contains 17 residues. Looked up from germline, CDR1 is MGHRA and CDR2 is YSYEKL. V lost 4 bases, J lost 2 bases, and 5 bases stayed unmatched.